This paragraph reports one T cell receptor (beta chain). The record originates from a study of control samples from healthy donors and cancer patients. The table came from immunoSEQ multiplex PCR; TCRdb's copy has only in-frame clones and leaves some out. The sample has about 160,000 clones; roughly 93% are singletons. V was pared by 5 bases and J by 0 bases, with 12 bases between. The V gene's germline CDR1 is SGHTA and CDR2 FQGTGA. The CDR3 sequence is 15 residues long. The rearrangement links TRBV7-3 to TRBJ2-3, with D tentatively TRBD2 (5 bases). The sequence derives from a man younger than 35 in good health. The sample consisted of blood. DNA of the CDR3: TGTGCCAGCAGCCCAAATAGCGCCAGCACAGATACGCAGTATTTT. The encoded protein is CASSPNSASTDTQYF.